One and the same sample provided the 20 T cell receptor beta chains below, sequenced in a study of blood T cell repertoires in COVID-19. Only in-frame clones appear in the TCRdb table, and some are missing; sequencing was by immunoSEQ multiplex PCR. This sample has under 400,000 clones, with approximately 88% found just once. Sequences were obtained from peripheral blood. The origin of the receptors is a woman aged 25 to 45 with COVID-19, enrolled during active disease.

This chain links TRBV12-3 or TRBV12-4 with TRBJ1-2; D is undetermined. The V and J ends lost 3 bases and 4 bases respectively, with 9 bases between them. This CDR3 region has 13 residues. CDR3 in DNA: TGTGCCAGCAGTTTTCGCCAGATCTATGGCTACACCTTC. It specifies CASSFRQIYGYTF.

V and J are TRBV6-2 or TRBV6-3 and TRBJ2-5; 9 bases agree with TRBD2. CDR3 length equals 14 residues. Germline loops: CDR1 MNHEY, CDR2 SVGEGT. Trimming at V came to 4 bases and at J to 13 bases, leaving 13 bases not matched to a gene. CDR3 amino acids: CASSSRLAGAARYF. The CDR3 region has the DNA TGTGCCAGCAGTTCTCGATTAGCGGGGGCGGCCAGGTACTTC.

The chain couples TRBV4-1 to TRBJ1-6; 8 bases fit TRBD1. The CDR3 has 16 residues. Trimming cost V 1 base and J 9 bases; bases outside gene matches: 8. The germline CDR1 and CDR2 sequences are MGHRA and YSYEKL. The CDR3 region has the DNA TGCGCCAGCAGCCAAGTTTTTCAGGGGGCTGGTTCACCCCTCCACTTT. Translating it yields CASSQVFQGAGSPLHF.

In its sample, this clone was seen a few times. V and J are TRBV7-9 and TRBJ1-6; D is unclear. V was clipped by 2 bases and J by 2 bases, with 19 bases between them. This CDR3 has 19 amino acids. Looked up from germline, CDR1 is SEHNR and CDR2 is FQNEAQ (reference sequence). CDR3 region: CASSLTGTRGNTYNSPLHF. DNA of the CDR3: TGTGCCAGCAGCTTAACGGGAACCCGAGGCAATACCTATAATTCACCCCTCCACTTT.

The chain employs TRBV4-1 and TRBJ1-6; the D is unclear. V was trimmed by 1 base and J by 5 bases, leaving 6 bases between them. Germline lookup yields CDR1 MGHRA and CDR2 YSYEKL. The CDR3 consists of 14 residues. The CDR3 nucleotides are TGCGCCAGCAGCCAAGTGAGGGATAATTCACCCCTCCACTTT. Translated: CASSQVRDNSPLHF.

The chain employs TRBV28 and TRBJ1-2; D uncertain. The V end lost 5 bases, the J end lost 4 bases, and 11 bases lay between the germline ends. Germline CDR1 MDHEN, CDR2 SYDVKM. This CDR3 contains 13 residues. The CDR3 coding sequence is TGTGCCAGCAGTCCTGTAGAAGCCTATGGCTACACCTTC. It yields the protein CASSPVEAYGYTF.

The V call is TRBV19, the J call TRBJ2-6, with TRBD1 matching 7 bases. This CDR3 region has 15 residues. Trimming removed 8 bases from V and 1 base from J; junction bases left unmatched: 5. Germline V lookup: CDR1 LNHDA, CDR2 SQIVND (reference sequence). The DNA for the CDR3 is TGTGCCAGTTCGGACAGGAGATCTGGGGCCAACGTCCTGACTTTC. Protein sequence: CASSDRRSGANVLTF. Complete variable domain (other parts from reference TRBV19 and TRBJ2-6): DGGITQSPKYLFRKEGQNVTLSCEQNLNHDAMYWYRQDPGQGLRLIYYSQIVNDFQKGDIAEGYSVSREKKESFPLTVTSAQKNPTAFYLCASSDRRSGANVLTFGAGSRLTVL.

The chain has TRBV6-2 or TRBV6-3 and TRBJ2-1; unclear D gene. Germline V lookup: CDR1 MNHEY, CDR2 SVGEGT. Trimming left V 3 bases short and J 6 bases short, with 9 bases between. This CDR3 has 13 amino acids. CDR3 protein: CASSYSGSNEQFF. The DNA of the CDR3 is TGTGCCAGCAGTTATTCCGGGTCCAATGAGCAGTTCTTC.

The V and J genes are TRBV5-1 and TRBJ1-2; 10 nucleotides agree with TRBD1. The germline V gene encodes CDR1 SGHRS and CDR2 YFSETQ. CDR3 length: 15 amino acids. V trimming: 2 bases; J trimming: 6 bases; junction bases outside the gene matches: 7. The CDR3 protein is CASSFRDRGGDGYTF. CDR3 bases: TGCGCCAGCAGCTTCCGGGACAGGGGTGGCGATGGCTACACCTTC.

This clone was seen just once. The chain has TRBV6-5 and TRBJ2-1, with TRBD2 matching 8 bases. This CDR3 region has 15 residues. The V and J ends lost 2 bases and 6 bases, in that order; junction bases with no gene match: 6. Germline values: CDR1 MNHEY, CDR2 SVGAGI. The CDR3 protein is CASSYTGGSANEQFF. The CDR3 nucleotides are TGTGCCAGCAGTTACACGGGGGGGTCGGCCAATGAGCAGTTCTTC.

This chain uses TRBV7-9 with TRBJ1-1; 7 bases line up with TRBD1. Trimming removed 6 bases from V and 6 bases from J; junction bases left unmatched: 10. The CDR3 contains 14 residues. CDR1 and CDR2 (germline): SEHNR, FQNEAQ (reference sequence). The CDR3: CASRSGGGGSEAFF. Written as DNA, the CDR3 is TGTGCCAGCAGATCAGGAGGGGGCGGCTCTGAAGCTTTCTTT.

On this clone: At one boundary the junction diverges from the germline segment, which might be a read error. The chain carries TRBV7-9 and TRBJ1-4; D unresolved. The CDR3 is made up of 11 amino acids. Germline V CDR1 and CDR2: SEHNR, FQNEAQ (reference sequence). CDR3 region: CASSATEQLFF. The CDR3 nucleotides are TGTGCCAGCAGCGCGACTGAACAACTGTTTTTT. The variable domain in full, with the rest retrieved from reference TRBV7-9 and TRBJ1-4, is DTGVSQNPRHKITKRGQNVTFRCDPISEHNRLYWYRQTLGQGPEFLTYFQNEAQLEKSRLLSDRFSAERPKGSFSTLEIQRTEQGDSAMYLCASSATEQLFFGSGTQLSVL.

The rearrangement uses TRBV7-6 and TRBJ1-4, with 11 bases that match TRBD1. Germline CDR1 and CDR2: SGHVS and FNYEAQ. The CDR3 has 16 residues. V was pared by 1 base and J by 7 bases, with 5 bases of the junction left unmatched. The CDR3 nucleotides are TGTGCCAGCAGCTTAGAGCCCGGGACAGGGGGTGAAAAACTGTTTTTT. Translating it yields CASSLEPGTGGEKLFF.

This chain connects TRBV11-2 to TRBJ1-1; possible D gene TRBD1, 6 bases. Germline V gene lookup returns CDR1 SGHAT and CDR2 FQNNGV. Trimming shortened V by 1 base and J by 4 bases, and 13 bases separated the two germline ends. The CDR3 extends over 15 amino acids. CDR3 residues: CASSLVGGRGTEAFF. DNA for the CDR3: TGTGCCAGCAGCTTAGTTGGGGGCCGGGGCACTGAAGCTTTCTTT.

CDR3: CASSAGDVTDTQYF. DNA of the CDR3: TGCGCCAGCAGCGCAGGGGACGTCACAGATACGCAGTATTTT. This rearrangement joins TRBV5-1 to TRBJ2-3; D is perhaps TRBD1 (6 bases). V was shortened by 4 bases and J by 2 bases, with 11 bases between the two germline ends. The CDR3 extends over 14 amino acids. The germline V gene encodes CDR1 SGHRS and CDR2 YFSETQ.

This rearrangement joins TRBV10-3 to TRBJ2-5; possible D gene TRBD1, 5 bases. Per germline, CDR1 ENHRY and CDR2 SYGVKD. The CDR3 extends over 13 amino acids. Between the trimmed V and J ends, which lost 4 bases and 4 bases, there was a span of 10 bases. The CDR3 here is CAISVGRAETQYF. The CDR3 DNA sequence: TGTGCCATCAGTGTTGGCAGGGCAGAGACCCAGTACTTC.

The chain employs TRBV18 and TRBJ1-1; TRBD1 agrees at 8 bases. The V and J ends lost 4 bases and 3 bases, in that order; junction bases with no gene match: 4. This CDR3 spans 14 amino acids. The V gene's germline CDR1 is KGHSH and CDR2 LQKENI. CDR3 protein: CASSLSGGHTEAFF. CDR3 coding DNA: TGTGCCAGCTCACTATCAGGGGGCCACACTGAAGCTTTCTTT.

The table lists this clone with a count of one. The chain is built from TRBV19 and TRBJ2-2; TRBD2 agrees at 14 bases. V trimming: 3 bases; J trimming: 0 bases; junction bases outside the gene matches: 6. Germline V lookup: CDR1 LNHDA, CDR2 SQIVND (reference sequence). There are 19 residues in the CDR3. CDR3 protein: CASSMGSTSGGANTGELFF. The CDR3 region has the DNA TGTGCCAGTAGTATGGGGTCGACTAGCGGGGGGGCGAACACCGGGGAGCTGTTTTTT.

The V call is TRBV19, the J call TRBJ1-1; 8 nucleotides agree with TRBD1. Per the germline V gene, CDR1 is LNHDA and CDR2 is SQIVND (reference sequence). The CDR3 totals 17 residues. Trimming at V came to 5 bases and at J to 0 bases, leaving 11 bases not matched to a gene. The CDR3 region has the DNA TGTGCCAGTAGTGTTATCAGGGGGCCGGACATGAACACTGAAGCTTTCTTT. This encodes CASSVIRGPDMNTEAFF.

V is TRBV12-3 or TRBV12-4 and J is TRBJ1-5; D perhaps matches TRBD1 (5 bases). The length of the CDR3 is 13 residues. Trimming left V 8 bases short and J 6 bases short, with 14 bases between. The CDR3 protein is CASQQEGSQPQHF. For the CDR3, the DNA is TGTGCCAGCCAACAGGAGGGGAGTCAGCCCCAGCATTTT.